This T cell receptor (beta chain) stems from a study of ipilimumab plus nivolumab after autologous stem cell transplantation. Study-wide background: Patients received a median of roughly five ipilimumab and roughly 8 nivolumab doses. Regarding the study as a whole: Authors suggest TCR repertoire, Treg phenotype and gut microbiota support further study.

Dosing: nivolumab 3 mg/kg IV, weeks 1, 4, 7, 10, then every two weeks to week 26. Data came from immunoSEQ multiplex PCR; TCRdb stores just in-frame clones and leaves some out. The sample lists some 43,000 clones; roughly 84% were seen once. Germline CDR1 is SGHRS and CDR2 is YFSETQ. Trimming cost V 4 bases and J 2 bases, with 18 bases left between them. The CDR3 covers 16 residues. Comment on this clone: Its antigen is currently unknown.

The clonotype originates from a male donor with multiple myeloma. The source was PBMCs, collected in a trial of ipilimumab plus nivolumab as post-transplant consolidation. The chain is built from TRBV5-1 and TRBJ1-2; D unresolved. As DNA, the CDR3 is TGCGCCAGCAGCCCCTCTCCGGTACAGACAAACTATGGCTACACCTTC. As protein: CASSPSPVQTNYGYTF.